Shown below are 21 T cell receptor beta chains from a single sample sequenced in a study of shared T cell receptors in the human thymus. Profiling relied on immunoSEQ multiplex PCR, and the TCRdb table lists in-frame clones only, not all of them. This sample has some 760,000 clones, with 70% to 90% found just once. A further study also used this sample, focusing on human thymus T cells.

The sequenced sample was thymocytes. Receptor source: a girl under three years old with a congenital heart defect.

V usage is TRBV7-9 and J usage is TRBJ2-3, with D possibly matching TRBD2 (6 bases). Trimming removed 11 bases from V and 1 base from J, with 10 bases in between. Germline V lookup: CDR1 SEHNR, CDR2 FQNEAQ (reference sequence). This CDR3 region has 12 residues. CDR3: CASRGGTDTQYF. CDR3 DNA sequence: TGTGCCTCCCGCGGGGGCACAGATACGCAGTATTTT.

This rearrangement joins TRBV25-1 to TRBJ1-1; no definite D call. Germline CDR1 and CDR2: MGHDK and SYGVNS. Trimming took off 3 bases at V and 4 bases at J, with 18 bases between the two ends. The CDR3 has 16 residues. The CDR3: CASSDMNLTRSTEAFF. The CDR3 nucleotides are TGTGCCAGCAGTGATATGAATCTTACGCGGAGCACTGAAGCTTTCTTT.

The V and J genes are TRBV29-1 and TRBJ2-7; 12 bases are shared with TRBD2. The germline gives CDR1 SQVTM, CDR2 ANQGSEA. There are 16 residues in the CDR3. V gave up 6 bases and J gave up 3 bases; unmatched junction bases: 12. The CDR3 reads CSVVLAGGPNDYEQYF. The CDR3 bases are TGCAGCGTGGTCCTAGCGGGGGGGCCGAACGACTACGAGCAGTACTTC.

The J gene is TRBJ2-7, the V gene TRBV6-5; 11 bases agree with TRBD1. The germline gives CDR1 MNHEY, CDR2 SVGAGI. V lost 3 bases, J lost 5 bases, and 9 bases stayed unmatched. There are 16 residues in the CDR3. DNA for the CDR3: TGTGCCAGCAGTTATGCGGGGGACAGGGGGGCCAACGAGCAGTACTTC. It is translated as CASSYAGDRGANEQYF.

The rearrangement uses TRBV29-1 and TRBJ1-2; D is ambiguous. CDR1 and CDR2 from the germline V gene are SQVTM and ANQGSEA. V lost 0 bases, J lost 0 bases, and 11 bases lay in between. This CDR3 spans 15 amino acids. CDR3 residues: CSVEEVAEANYGYTF. CDR3 coding DNA: TGCAGCGTTGAAGAGGTTGCGGAGGCTAACTATGGCTACACCTTC.

This chain joins TRBV5-1 and TRBJ2-3; perhaps TRBD1 as D (5 bases). The V gene lost 3 bases and the J gene lost 0 bases, with 14 bases spanning the gap. Germline V lookup: CDR1 SGHRS, CDR2 YFSETQ. The CDR3 is made up of 16 amino acids. The CDR3 loop reads CASSSLRVTSTDTQYF. The CDR3 bases are TGCGCCAGCAGCTCCCTCAGGGTGACTAGCACAGATACGCAGTATTTT.

This clone was counted once. V and J are TRBV12-5 and TRBJ1-2; D unresolved. This CDR3 contains 14 residues. V lost 9 bases to trimming and J lost 2 bases, with 16 bases between them. Germline V gene lookup returns CDR1 LGHNT and CDR2 FRNRAP. CDR3 protein: CASHPAGENYGYTF. The CDR3 DNA sequence: TGTGCTAGCCACCCTGCCGGGGAGAACTATGGCTACACCTTC.

The rearrangement links TRBV19 to TRBJ2-1; D is perhaps TRBD2 (6 bases). The germline V and J ends were trimmed by 3 bases and 6 bases, with 18 bases remaining between them. Looked up from germline, CDR1 is LNHDA and CDR2 is SQIVND (reference sequence). This CDR3 region has 16 residues. CDR3 coding DNA: TGTGCCAGTAGTATCCCGGGAGTCCAAAAGTTCAATGAGCAGTTCTTC. It translates to CASSIPGVQKFNEQFF. Full variable domain (outside the CDR3, taken from reference TRBV19 and TRBJ2-1): DGGITQSPKYLFRKEGQNVTLSCEQNLNHDAMYWYRQDPGQGLRLIYYSQIVNDFQKGDIAEGYSVSREKKESFPLTVTSAQKNPTAFYLCASSIPGVQKFNEQFFGPGTRLTVL.

This chain links TRBV27 with TRBJ2-2, with D unclear. Trimming pared 6 bases from V and 5 bases from J, leaving 13 bases between. Germline V gene sequence: CDR1 MNHEY, CDR2 SMNVEV (reference sequence). The CDR3 covers 14 residues. The CDR3 region is CASSHRRRTGELFF. The CDR3 DNA follows: TGTGCCAGCAGCCACCGGAGACGAACCGGGGAGCTGTTTTTT.

This chain connects TRBV6-6 to TRBJ1-1, with 7 bases aligning to TRBD1. CDR3 length: 15 amino acids. The V segment lost 6 bases and the J segment 4 bases; nucleotides outside the gene matches: 11. CDR1 and CDR2 from the germline V gene are MNHNY and SVGAGI (reference sequence). CDR3 DNA sequence: TGTGCCAGCAGACCCACAGGGGAAGGCACCACTGAAGCTTTCTTT. It codes for CASRPTGEGTTEAFF.

This rearrangement joins TRBV2 to TRBJ1-2, with no clear D. Between the trimmed V and J ends, which lost 3 bases and 3 bases, there was a span of 8 bases. CDR3 size: 13 residues. Looked up from germline, CDR1 is SNHLY and CDR2 is FYNNEI. The CDR3 reads CASSEAPHYGYTF. Written as DNA, the CDR3 is TGTGCCAGCAGTGAGGCACCTCACTATGGCTACACCTTC.

In this sample, this clone turned up once. The V gene is TRBV7-2, the J gene TRBJ2-7; a possible D gene is TRBD2 (6 bases). The CDR3 is 14 amino acids. Trimming took 5 bases from V and 2 from J, leaving 13 bases between them. CDR1 SGHTA and CDR2 FQGNSA come from the germline V gene. CDR3 protein: CASSLRDLPYEQYF. The CDR3, as DNA: TGTGCCAGCAGCCTTAGGGACTTGCCCTACGAGCAGTACTTC.

The V and J genes are TRBV2 and TRBJ1-2, with D maybe TRBD1 (5 bases). V lost 3 bases, J lost 0 bases, and 11 bases lay in between. The germline CDR1 and CDR2 sequences are SNHLY and FYNNEI. This CDR3 has 15 residues. CDR3 bases: TGTGCCAGCAGTGAGCGTCAGGGTGCTAACTATGGCTACACCTTC. This translates into CASSERQGANYGYTF.

The chain combines TRBV6-1 with TRBJ2-7, with TRBD2 identical over 9 bases. The CDR3 contains 13 residues. The junction had 7 bases not matched to a gene; V was cut back by 1 base and J by 12 bases. In germline, CDR1 is MNHNS, CDR2 SASEGT. The CDR3 sequence: CASSEGRAGGPYF. CDR3 sequence (DNA): TGTGCCAGCAGTGAAGGCAGGGCGGGGGGGCCGTACTTC.

The J gene is TRBJ1-6, the V gene TRBV5-8; maybe TRBD1 (6 bases). There are 14 residues in the CDR3. Trimming left V 1 base short and J 10 bases short, with 12 bases between. CDR1 and CDR2 (germline): SGHTS, YDEGEE. CDR3 protein: CASSLQGKRSPLHF. CDR3 DNA: TGTGCCAGCAGCTTGCAGGGGAAGCGATCACCCCTCCACTTT.

The genes are TRBV5-1 and TRBJ2-7, with D possibly being TRBD2 (6 bases). The CDR3 spans 17 residues. CDR1 is SGHRS, CDR2 YFSETQ, per germline. V lost 0 bases to trimming and J lost 1 base, with 17 bases between them. The CDR3 region is CASSLAWGDVGSYEQYF. DNA for the CDR3: TGCGCCAGCAGCTTGGCCTGGGGGGACGTGGGGTCCTACGAGCAGTACTTC.

The genes are TRBV2 and TRBJ2-7, with D hard to call. The CDR3 is made up of 14 amino acids. CDR1 is SNHLY and CDR2 is FYNNEI in the germline V gene. V was trimmed by 4 bases and J by 0 bases, leaving 10 bases between them. CDR3 in amino acids: CASSVGVSSYEQYF. The CDR3 nucleotides are TGTGCCAGCAGTGTAGGAGTTAGCTCCTACGAGCAGTACTTC. The whole variable domain, filled in from reference TRBV2 and TRBJ2-7, reads EPEVTQTPSHQVTQMGQEVILRCVPISNHLYFYWYRQILGQKVEFLVSFYNNEISEKSEIFDDQFSVERPDGSNFTLKIRSTKLEDSAMYFCASSVGVSSYEQYFGPGTRLTVT.

The DNA for the CDR3 is TGTGCCAGCAGTCCACCGACAGGGCCTTTCGACTACGAGCAGTACTTC. This codes for CASSPPTGPFDYEQYF. J is TRBJ2-7 and V is TRBV6-6; TRBD1 matches at 7 bases. CDR3 length: 16 residues. With V trimmed by 5 bases and J by 3 bases, 13 bases remained unmatched. Germline V gene data show CDR1 as MNHNY and CDR2 as SVGAGI (reference sequence).

The V call is TRBV15, the J call TRBJ1-1; tentative D call: TRBD1 (5 bases). Deletions cut 5 bases from V and 1 base from J, with 11 bases between. There are 14 residues in the CDR3. The V gene's germline CDR1 is LNHNV and CDR2 YYDKDF (reference sequence). The CDR3 coding sequence is TGTGCCACCAGCTCACGGGGGACGAACACTGAAGCTTTCTTT. Protein: CATSSRGTNTEAFF.

This chain uses TRBV5-1 with TRBJ1-2, with a weak D call TRBD1 (6 bases). V lost 1 base to trimming and J lost 4 bases, with 14 bases between them. Germline V lookup: CDR1 SGHRS, CDR2 YFSETQ. CDR3 length: 15 residues. CDR3 DNA sequence: TGCGCCAGCAGCTTGACACAGGGCATCACCTATGGCTACACCTTC. It encodes CASSLTQGITYGYTF.

The J gene is TRBJ1-2, the V gene TRBV7-9; D not certain. This CDR3 spans 15 amino acids. V lost 0 bases, J lost 4 bases, and 12 bases lay in between. The germline gives CDR1 SEHNR, CDR2 FQNEAQ (reference sequence). The CDR3 spells CASSLASGRGYGYTF. CDR3 in DNA: TGTGCCAGCAGCTTAGCTTCCGGCCGGGGCTATGGCTACACCTTC. The whole variable domain, remainder taken from reference TRBV7-9 and TRBJ1-2, is DTGVSQNPRHKITKRGQNVTFRCDPISEHNRLYWYRQTLGQGPEFLTYFQNEAQLEKSRLLSDRFSAERPKGSFSTLEIQRTEQGDSAMYLCASSLASGRGYGYTFGSGTRLTVV.